The table lists the clone carrying this T cell receptor beta chain with a few counts. These data come from a study of spatial heterogeneity in lung cancer. TCRdb analysed the 5' RACE reads with MiXCR anew, one entry per CDR3 protein. The sample records 25,000 or so distinct CDR3 sequences, about 4.7% being singletons. The time point denotes: sample taken at primary tumor resection. No cells were sorted before sequencing. The whole RNA sequenced was extracted from tumor, nontumor lung or frozen PBMC. The donors, about 78 patients with untreated early-stage non-small cell lung cancer, provided the samples. Here the sequenced sample was PBMCs, taken at surgery. The clonotype comes from a male donor with early-stage non-small cell lung cancer.

CDR3 protein: CSGKTGHEDEQFF. The CDR3 DNA is TGCAGTGGTAAGACAGGTCACGAGGATGAGCAGTTCTTC. The V and J genes are TRBV20-1 and TRBJ2-1, with D maybe TRBD1 (6 bases). There are 13 residues in the CDR3. Germline assignment: CDR1 DFQATT and CDR2 SNEGSKA (reference sequence). Trimming stripped 7 bases from V and 8 bases from J, with 18 bases between.